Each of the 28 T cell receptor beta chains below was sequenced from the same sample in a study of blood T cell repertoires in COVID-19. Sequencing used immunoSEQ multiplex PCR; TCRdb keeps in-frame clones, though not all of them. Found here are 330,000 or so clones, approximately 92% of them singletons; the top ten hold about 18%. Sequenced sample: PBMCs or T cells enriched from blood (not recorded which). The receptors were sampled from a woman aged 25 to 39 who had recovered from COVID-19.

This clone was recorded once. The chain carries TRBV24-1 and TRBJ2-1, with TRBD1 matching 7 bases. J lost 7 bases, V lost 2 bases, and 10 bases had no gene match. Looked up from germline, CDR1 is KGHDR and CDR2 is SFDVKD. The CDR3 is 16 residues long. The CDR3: CATSDSGYRGGNEQFF. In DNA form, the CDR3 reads TGTGCCACCAGTGATTCCGGGTACAGGGGTGGTAATGAGCAGTTCTTC.

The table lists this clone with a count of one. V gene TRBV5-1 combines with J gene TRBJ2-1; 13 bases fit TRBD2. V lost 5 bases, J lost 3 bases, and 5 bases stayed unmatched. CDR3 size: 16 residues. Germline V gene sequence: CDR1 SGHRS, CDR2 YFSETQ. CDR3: CASRWTSGSNYNEQFF. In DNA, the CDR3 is TGCGCCAGCAGGTGGACTAGCGGGAGTAACTACAATGAGCAGTTCTTC. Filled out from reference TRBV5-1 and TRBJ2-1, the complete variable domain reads KAGVTQTPRYLIKTRGQQVTLSCSPISGHRSVSWYQQTPGQGLQFLFEYFSETQRNKGNFPGRFSGRQFSNSRSEMNVSTLELGDSALYLCASRWTSGSNYNEQFFGPGTRLTVL.

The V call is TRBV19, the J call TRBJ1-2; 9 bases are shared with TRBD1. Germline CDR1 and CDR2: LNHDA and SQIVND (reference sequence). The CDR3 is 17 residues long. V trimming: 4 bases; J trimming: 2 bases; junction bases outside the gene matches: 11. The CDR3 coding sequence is TGTGCCAGTAGTAGGGGCACCGGGACAGGGAGAAACTATGGCTACACCTTC. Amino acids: CASSRGTGTGRNYGYTF.

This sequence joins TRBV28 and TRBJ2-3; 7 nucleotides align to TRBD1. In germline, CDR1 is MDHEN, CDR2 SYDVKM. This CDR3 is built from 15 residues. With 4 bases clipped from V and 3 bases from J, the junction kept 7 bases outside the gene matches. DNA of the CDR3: TGTGCCAGCAGTTCTTACAGGGGTAGAACAGATACGCAGTATTTT. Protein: CASSSYRGRTDTQYF.

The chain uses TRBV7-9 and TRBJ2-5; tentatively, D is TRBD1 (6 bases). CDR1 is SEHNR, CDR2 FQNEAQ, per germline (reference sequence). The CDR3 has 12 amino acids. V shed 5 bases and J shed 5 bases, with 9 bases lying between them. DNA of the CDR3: TGTGCCAGCAGCGCTACAGGGGAGACCCAGTACTTC. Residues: CASSATGETQYF.

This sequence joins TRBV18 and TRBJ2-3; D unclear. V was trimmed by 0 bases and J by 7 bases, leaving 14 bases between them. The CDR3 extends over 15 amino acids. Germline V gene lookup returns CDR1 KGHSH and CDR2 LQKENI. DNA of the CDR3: TGTGCCAGCTCACCACCGAATCCGGCGGAAAATACGCAGTATTTT. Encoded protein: CASSPPNPAENTQYF.

The CDR3 loop reads CASSWTANTEAFF. CDR3 sequence (DNA): TGTGCCAGCAGTTGGACAGCTAACACTGAAGCTTTCTTT. This sequence joins TRBV6-2 or TRBV6-3 and TRBJ1-1, with D possibly TRBD1 on 6 matching bases. The CDR3 has 13 residues. Germline V gene data show CDR1 as MNHEY and CDR2 as SVGEGT. V dropped 4 bases and J dropped 2 bases, with 8 bases sitting between them.

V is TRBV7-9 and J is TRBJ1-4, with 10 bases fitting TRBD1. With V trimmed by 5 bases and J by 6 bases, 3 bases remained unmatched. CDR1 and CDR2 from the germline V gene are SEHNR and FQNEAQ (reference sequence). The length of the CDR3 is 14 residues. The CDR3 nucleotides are TGTGCCAGCAGCGCAGGACAGGGGGATGAAAAACTGTTTTTT. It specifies CASSAGQGDEKLFF.

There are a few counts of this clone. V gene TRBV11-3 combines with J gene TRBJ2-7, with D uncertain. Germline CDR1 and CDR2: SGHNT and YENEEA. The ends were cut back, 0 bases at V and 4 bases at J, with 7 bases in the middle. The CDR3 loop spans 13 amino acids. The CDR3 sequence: CASSLDRSYEQYF. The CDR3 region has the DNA TGTGCCAGCAGCTTAGATCGGTCGTACGAGCAGTACTTC.

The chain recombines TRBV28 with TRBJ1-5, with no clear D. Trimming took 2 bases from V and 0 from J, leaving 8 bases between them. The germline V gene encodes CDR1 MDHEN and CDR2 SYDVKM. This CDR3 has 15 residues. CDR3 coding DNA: TGTGCCAGCAGTTTACGGGTTTATAGCAATCAGCCCCAGCATTTT. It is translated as CASSLRVYSNQPQHF.

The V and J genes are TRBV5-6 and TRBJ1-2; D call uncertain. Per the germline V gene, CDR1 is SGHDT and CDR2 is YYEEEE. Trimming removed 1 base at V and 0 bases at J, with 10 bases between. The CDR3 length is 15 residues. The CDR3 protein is CASSLWRIPNYGYTF. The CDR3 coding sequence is TGTGCCAGCAGCTTGTGGAGGATCCCTAACTATGGCTACACCTTC.

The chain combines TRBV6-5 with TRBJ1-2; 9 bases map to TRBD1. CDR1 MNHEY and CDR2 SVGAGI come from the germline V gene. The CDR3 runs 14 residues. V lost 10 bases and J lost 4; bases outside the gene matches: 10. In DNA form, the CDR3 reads TGTGCCATACAAACGACAGGGGGTCGCTATGGCTACACCTTC. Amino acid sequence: CAIQTTGGRYGYTF.

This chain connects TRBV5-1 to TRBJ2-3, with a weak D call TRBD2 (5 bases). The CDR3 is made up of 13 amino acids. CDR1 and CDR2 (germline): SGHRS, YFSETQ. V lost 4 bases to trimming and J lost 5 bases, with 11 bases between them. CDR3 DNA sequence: TGCGCCAGCAGCACGGGGTTTGAAGATACGCAGTATTTT. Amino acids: CASSTGFEDTQYF.

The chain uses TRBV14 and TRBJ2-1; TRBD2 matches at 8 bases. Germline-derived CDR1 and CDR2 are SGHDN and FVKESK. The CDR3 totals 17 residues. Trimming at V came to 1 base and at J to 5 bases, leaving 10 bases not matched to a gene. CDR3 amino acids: CASSQVIYRLANNEQFF. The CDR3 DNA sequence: TGTGCCAGCAGCCAAGTTATTTATAGACTAGCGAACAATGAGCAGTTCTTC.

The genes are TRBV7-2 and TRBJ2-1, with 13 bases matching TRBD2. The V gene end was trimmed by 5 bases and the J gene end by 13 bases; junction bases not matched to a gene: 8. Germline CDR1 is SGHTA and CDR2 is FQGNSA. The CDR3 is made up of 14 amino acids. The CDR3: CASSNSGLAGSQFF. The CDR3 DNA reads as TGTGCCAGCAGCAACTCGGGACTAGCGGGATCACAGTTCTTC.

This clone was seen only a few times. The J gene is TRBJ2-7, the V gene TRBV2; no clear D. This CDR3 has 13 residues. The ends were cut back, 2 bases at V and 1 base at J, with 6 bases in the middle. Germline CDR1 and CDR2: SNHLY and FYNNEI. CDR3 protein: CASSERQSYEQYF. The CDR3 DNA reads TGTGCCAGCAGTGAACGCCAGTCCTACGAGCAGTACTTC.

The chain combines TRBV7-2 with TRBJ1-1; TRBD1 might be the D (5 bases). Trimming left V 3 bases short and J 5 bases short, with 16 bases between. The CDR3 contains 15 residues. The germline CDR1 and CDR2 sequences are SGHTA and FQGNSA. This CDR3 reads CASSLNVGGETEAFF. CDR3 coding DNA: TGTGCCAGCAGCTTGAATGTCGGGGGAGAGACTGAAGCTTTCTTT.

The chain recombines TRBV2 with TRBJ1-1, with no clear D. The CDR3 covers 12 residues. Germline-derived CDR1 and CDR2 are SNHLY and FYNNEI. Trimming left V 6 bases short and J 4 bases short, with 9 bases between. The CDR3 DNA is TGTGCCAGCAGCTATGGTGGCACTGAAGCTTTCTTT. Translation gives CASSYGGTEAFF.

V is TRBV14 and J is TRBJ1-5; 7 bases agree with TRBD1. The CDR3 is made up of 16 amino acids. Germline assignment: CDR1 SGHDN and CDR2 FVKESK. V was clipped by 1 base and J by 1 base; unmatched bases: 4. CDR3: CASSQVLQGSNQPQHF. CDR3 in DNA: TGTGCCAGCAGCCAAGTTCTACAGGGGAGCAATCAGCCCCAGCATTTT.

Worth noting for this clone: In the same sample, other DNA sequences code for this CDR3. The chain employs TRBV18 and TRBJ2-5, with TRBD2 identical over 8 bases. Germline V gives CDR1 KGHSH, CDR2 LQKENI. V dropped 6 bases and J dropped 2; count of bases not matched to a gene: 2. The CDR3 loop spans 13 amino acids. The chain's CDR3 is CASSGTRQETQYF. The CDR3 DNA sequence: TGTGCCAGCTCCGGGACTAGGCAAGAGACCCAGTACTTC.

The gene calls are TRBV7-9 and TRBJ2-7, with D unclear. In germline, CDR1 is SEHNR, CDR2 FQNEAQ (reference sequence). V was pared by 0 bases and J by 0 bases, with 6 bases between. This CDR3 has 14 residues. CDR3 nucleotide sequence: TGTGCCAGCAGCTTAGCAGACACCTCCTACGAGCAGTACTTC. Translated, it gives CASSLADTSYEQYF.

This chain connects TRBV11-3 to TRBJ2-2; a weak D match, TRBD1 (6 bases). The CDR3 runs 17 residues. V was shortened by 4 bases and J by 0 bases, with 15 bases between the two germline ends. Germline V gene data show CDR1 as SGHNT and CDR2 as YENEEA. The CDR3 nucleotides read TGTGCCAGCAGCTCCTCAGGGGACCCCGCGAACACCGGGGAGCTGTTTTTT. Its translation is CASSSSGDPANTGELFF.

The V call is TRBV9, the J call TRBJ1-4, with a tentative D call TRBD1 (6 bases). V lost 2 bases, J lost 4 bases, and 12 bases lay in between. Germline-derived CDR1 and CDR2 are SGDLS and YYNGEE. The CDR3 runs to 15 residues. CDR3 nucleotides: TGTGCCAGCAGCGTGAGGGGGTTTGGTAATGAAAAACTGTTTTTT. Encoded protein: CASSVRGFGNEKLFF.

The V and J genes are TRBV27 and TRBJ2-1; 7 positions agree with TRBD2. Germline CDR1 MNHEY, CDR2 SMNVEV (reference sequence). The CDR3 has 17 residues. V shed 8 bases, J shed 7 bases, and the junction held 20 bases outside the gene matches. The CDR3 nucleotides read TGTGCCAGCGCCCGACGGCCTAGCGGCATCACTGGGAATGAGCAGTTCTTC. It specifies CASARRPSGITGNEQFF.

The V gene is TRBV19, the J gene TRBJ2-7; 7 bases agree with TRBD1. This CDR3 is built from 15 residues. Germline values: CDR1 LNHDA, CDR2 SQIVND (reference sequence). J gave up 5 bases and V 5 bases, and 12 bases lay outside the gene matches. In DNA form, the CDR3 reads TGTGCCAGTAGTCAGATCCGGGACAGAGCCAACGAGCAGTACTTC. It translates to CASSQIRDRANEQYF. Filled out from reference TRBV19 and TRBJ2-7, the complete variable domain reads DGGITQSPKYLFRKEGQNVTLSCEQNLNHDAMYWYRQDPGQGLRLIYYSQIVNDFQKGDIAEGYSVSREKKESFPLTVTSAQKNPTAFYLCASSQIRDRANEQYFGPGTRLTVT.

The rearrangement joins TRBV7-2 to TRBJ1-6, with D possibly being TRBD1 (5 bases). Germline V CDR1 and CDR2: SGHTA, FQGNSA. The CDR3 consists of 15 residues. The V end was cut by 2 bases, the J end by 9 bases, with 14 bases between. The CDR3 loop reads CASSLWVGGLSPLHF. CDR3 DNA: TGTGCCAGCAGCTTATGGGTCGGGGGTCTTTCACCCCTCCACTTT.

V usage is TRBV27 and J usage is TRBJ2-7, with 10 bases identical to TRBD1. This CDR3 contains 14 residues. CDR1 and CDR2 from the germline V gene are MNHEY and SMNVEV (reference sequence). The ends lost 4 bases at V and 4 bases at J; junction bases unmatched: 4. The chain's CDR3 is CASSWTGGVYEQYF. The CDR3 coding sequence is TGTGCCAGCAGTTGGACAGGGGGGGTATACGAGCAGTACTTC.

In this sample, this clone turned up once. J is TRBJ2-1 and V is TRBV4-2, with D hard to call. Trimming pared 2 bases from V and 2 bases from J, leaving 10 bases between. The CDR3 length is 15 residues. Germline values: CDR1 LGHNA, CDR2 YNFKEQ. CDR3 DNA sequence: TGTGCCAGCAGCCAACCCCCTTCGGCCTACAATGAGCAGTTCTTC. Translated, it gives CASSQPPSAYNEQFF.